This entry features one T cell receptor beta chain sequence. The clone's antigen remains unknown. The sample holds no much larger clone one base away, and base qualities are not on file. Genomic DNA was extracted from sorted cells for sequencing of the TCRbeta CDR3 region. TCRbeta CDR3 regions were sequenced using the immunoSEQ Assay. TCRdb limited this immuneACCESS table to in-frame rearrangements with V and J called. A share of clones is missing; checked studies link under half to unresolved V genes, and the rest is unexplained. The table for this sample lists 65,000 to 85,000 clones; approximately 86% of them were counted only once. Around 1.8% of the sample belongs to the ten largest clones. The data were taken from a study of OX40 agonist ivuxolimab in advanced cancers. The study in broad terms: Ivuxolimab was a fully human IgG2 agonistic monoclonal antibody targeting the costimulatory receptor OX40 (CD134). Intravenous ivuxolimab was administered to patients every 2 weeks at six dose levels: 0.01, 0.1, 0.3, 1.5, 3 and 10 mg/kg. Of the roughly 51 patients in dose escalation, about 20 had hepatocellular carcinoma, roughly 15 had melanoma, 9 had renal cell carcinoma and 9 had head and neck cancer. In the dose-escalation cohort, more than 80% of patients were male, and the mean age was 60 years with a range of roughly 20 to 85. Prior anti-PD-1, anti-PD-L1 or anti-CTLA-4 therapy was permitted, and checkpoint inhibitors had been received by about 36% of dose-escalation patients. Partial responses occurred in three dose-escalation patients, of whom one had hepatocellular carcinoma and two had cutaneous melanoma. Peripheral TCRbeta sequencing aimed to test whether ivuxolimab altered TCR sequence diversity and caused clonal T-cell expansion. The monotherapy dose-escalation portion (N ≈ 55 patients) of the phase I ivuxolimab trial is reported in the paper.

Via the germline V gene, CDR1 is MDHEN and CDR2 SYDVKM. The cysteine opens and the phenylalanine closes a CDR3 of 15 amino acids. Only the CDR3 DNA is retained, 45 bases long and in frame from the first base. V is pruned by 5 bases and J by 4 bases, leaving 6 bases of the junction without a gene match. Overall results and qualifications from the work: In partial responders in the 0.1-3.0 mg/kg groups, normalized peripheral clonal expansion was found to be among the lowest, especially among CD8+ T cells. At doses of 0.1 to 3.0 mg/kg, clonal expansion of both CD4+ and CD8+ T cells in blood was seen between baseline and week 6. On average, CD8+ T cells showed more expanded clones than CD4+ T cells after ivuxolimab. Low levels of normalized T-cell clonal expansion were also shown by some nonresponding patients. The antigen specificity of the peripheral T cells that underwent clonal expansion was not determined.

The trial excluded patients who had a history of autoimmune disease or who were on systemic immunosuppression. Peripheral blood for TCR sequencing was drawn from every dose cohort at baseline, at cycle 4 day 1 and at cycle 7 day 1. Samples came from an open-label, multicenter, first-in-human phase I dose-escalation trial of ivuxolimab. The trial enrolled adults with locally advanced or metastatic head and neck squamous cell, hepatocellular, melanoma or renal cell carcinoma. Before TCR sequencing, CD4+ T cells and CD8+ T cells were sorted from peripheral blood as separate populations. The V and J segments used are TRBV28 and TRBJ2-5; TRBD2 agrees with 11 junctional bases. The receptor was derived from an adult with an advanced solid tumor such as melanoma, head and neck, liver or kidney cancer. The source was CD4+ or CD8+ T cells sorted from blood, collected in a trial of the OX40 agonist ivuxolimab. The nucleotide sequence reads TGTGCCAGCAGTCCTAACCTAGCGGGGGGAGAGACCCAGTACTTC. Its amino acids are CASSPNLAGGETQYF.